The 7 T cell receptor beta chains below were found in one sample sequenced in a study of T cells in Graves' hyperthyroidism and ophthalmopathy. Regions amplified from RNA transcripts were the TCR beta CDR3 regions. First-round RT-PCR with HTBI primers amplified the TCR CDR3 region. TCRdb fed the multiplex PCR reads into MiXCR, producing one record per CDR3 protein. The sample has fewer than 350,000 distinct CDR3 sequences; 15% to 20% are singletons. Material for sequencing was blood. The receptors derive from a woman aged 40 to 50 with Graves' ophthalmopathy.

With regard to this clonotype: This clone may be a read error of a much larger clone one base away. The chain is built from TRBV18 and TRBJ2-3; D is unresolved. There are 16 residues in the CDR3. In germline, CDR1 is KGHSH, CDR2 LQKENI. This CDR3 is CSSSPPGSFSTDTQYF. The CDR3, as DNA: TGTTCCAGCTCACCACCGGGTTCATTTAGCACAGATACGCAGTATTTT.

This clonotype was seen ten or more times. The CDR3 protein is CASSYRASGNYEQYF. The DNA for the CDR3 is TGTGCCAGCAGTTACAGGGCTAGCGGGAACTACGAGCAGTACTTC. This rearrangement joins TRBV6-2 or TRBV6-3 to TRBJ2-7; 9 nucleotides match TRBD2. The J segment lost 3 bases and the V segment lost 2 bases, leaving 5 bases of the junction unmatched. In germline, CDR1 is MNHEY, CDR2 SVGEGT. This CDR3 has 15 amino acids.

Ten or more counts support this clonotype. The chain's CDR3 is CASSQGPSLAYEQYF. The CDR3 DNA sequence: TGCGCCAGCAGCCAAGGTCCCAGTCTAGCCTACGAGCAGTACTTC. The J gene is TRBJ2-7, the V gene TRBV4-3; D gene ambiguous. The V gene lost 1 base and the J gene lost 2 bases, with 12 bases spanning the gap. Germline values: CDR1 LGHNA, CDR2 YSLEER. This CDR3 is built from 15 residues.

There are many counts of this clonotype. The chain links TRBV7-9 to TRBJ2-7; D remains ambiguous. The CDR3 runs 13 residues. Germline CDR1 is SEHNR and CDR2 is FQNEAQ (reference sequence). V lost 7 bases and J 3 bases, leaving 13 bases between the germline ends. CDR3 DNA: TGTGCCAGCACCCAATCGGGTCGCTACGAGCAGTACTTC. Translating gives CASTQSGRYEQYF.

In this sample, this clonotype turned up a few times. The CDR3 nucleotides are TGTGCTAGTGGTTTGACGTTCCTCGACAGGAAGGACACCGGGGAGCTGTTTTTT. Translating gives CASGLTFLDRKDTGELFF. This rearrangement joins TRBV12-5 to TRBJ2-2, with D possibly TRBD1 on 6 matching bases. CDR3 size: 18 residues. The ends were cut back, 2 bases at V and 3 bases at J, with 19 bases in the middle. CDR1 LGHNT and CDR2 FRNRAP come from the germline V gene.

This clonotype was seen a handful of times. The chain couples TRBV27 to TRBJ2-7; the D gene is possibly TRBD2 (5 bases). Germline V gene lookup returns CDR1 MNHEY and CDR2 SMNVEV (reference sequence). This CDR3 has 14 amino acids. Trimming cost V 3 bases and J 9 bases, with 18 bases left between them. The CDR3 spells CASSLRLACNGQYF. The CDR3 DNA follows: TGTGCCAGCAGTTTGCGTCTAGCATGCAATGGGCAGTACTTC.

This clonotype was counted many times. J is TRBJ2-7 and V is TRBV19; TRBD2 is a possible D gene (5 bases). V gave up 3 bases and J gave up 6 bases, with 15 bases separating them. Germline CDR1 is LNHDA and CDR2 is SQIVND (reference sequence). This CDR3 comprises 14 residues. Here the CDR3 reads CASSMVGMSGEQYF. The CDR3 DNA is TGTGCCAGTAGTATGGTTGGGATGAGCGGCGAGCAGTACTTC.